These 4 T cell receptor beta chains were all obtained from the same sample, sequenced in a study of neoadjuvant anti-PD-1 for oral cavity cancer. Only in-frame clones appear in the TCRdb table, and some are missing; sequencing was by immunoSEQ multiplex PCR. Among 15,000 or so clones listed, approximately 71% were seen once. This sample comprised PBMCs, obtained before nivolumab (anti-PD-1) treatment. Receptor source: a person aged 35-79 years with oral cavity squamous cell carcinoma.

This chain uses TRBV30 with TRBJ2-1, with 7 bases that match TRBD2. CDR3 length: 19 residues. Germline CDR1 and CDR2: GTSNPN and SVGIG (reference sequence). V was clipped by 5 bases and J by 0 bases; unmatched bases: 19. In DNA, the CDR3 is TGTGCCTGGGCCGCCCGGGGAGGGCTAAGGGGAAGCTCCTACAATGAGCAGTTCTTC. Translation gives CAWAARGGLRGSSYNEQFF.

This clone was seen only a few times. V usage is TRBV5-1 and J usage is TRBJ2-7, with 12 nucleotides matching TRBD1. Germline CDR1 and CDR2: SGHRS and YFSETQ. The V segment lost 6 bases and the J segment 5 bases; nucleotides outside the gene matches: 9. CDR3 length equals 15 residues. CDR3 loop: CASNPGQGAPHEQYF. CDR3 coding DNA: TGCGCCAGCAATCCGGGACAGGGGGCTCCCCACGAGCAGTACTTC.

This chain connects TRBV19 to TRBJ1-4, with D unresolved. The V end was cut by 5 bases, the J end by 5 bases, with 15 bases between. The CDR3 length is 15 residues. CDR1 and CDR2 (germline): LNHDA, SQIVND (reference sequence). The CDR3 region has the DNA TGTGCCAGTAGTCCAAGATTCGTGGGAAATGAAAAACTGTTTTTT. Protein sequence: CASSPRFVGNEKLFF.

The V call is TRBV5-5, the J call TRBJ2-7, with D hard to call. The CDR3 contains 15 residues. The ends were cut back, 0 bases at V and 0 bases at J, with 10 bases in the middle. From germline, CDR1 is SGHKS and CDR2 YYEKEE (reference sequence). For the CDR3, the DNA is TGTGCCAGCAGCTTGGAGGCTTTTAGCTCCTACGAGCAGTACTTC. This sequence encodes CASSLEAFSSYEQYF.